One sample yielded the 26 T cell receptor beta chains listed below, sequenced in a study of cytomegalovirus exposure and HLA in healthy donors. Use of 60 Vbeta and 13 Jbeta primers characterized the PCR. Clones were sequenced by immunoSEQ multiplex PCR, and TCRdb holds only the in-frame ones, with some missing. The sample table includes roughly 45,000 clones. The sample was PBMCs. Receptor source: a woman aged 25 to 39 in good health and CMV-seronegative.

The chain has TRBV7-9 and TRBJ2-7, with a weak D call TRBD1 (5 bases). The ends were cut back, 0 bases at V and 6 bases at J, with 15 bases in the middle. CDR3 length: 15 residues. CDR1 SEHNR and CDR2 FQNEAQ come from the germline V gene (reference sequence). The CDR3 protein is CASSLAGALRSEQYF. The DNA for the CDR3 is TGTGCCAGCAGCTTAGCTGGGGCACTCAGATCCGAGCAGTACTTC.

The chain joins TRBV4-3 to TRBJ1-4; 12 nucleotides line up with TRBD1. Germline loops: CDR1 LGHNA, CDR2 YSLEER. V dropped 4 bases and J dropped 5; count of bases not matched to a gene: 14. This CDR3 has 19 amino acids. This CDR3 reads CASSPSEGTGGYGNEKLFF. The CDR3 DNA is TGCGCCAGCAGCCCATCAGAGGGGACAGGGGGCTACGGGAATGAAAAACTGTTTTTT.

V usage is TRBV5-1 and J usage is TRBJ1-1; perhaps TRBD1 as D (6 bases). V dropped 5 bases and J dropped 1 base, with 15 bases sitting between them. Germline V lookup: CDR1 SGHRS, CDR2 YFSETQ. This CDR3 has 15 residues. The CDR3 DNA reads TGCGCCAGCAGTTACCAGGGGTTGGGGAACACTGAAGCTTTCTTT. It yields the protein CASSYQGLGNTEAFF.

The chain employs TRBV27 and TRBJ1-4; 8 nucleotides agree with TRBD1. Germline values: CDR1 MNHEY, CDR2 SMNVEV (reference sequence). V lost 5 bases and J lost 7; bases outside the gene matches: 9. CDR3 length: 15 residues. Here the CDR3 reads CASSPGRQGREKLFF. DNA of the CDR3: TGTGCCAGCAGTCCCGGCAGACAGGGGCGTGAAAAACTGTTTTTT.

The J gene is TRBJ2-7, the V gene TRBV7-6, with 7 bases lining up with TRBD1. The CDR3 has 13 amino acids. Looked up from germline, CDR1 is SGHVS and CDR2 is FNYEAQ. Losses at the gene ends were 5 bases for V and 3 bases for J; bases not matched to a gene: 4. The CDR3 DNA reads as TGTGCCAGCAGCGTAGACAGGGACTACGAGCAGTACTTC. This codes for CASSVDRDYEQYF.

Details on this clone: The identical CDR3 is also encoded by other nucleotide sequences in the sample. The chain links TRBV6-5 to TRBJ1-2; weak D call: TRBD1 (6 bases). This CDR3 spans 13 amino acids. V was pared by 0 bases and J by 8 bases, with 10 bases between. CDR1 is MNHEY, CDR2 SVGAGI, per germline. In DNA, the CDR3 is TGTGCCAGCAGTTACTCGGGGGGGCGCGGCTACACCTTC. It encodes CASSYSGGRGYTF.

The CDR3 protein is CASSYGQGPWYEQYF. CDR3 bases: TGTGCCAGCAGCTACGGACAGGGCCCTTGGTACGAGCAGTACTTC. This rearrangement joins TRBV7-9 to TRBJ2-5; 8 nucleotides line up with TRBD1. The end of the DNA is better explained by TRBJ2-7, so the J call may be wrong. Germline CDR1 reads SEHNR; CDR2 reads FQNEAQ (reference sequence). The CDR3 spans 15 residues.

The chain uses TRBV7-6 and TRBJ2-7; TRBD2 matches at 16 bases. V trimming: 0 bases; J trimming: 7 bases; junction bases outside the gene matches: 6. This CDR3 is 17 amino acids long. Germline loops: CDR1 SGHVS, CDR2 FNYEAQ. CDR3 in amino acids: CASSLAGTSGRAGEQYF. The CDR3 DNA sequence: TGTGCCAGCAGCTTAGCCGGGACTAGCGGGAGGGCCGGGGAGCAGTACTTC.

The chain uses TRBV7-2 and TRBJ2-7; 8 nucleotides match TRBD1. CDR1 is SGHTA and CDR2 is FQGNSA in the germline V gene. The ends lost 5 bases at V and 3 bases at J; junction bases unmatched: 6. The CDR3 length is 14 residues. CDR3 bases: TGTGCCAGCAGCGCGCGGACAGGGATCTACGAGCAGTACTTC. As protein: CASSARTGIYEQYF.

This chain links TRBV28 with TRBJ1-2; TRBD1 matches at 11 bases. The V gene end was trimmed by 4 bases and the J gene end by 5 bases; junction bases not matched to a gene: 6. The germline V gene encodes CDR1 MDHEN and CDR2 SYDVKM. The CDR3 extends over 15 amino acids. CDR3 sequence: CASSSRDRGIYGYTF. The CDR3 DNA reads TGTGCCAGCAGTTCGAGGGACAGGGGGATTTATGGCTACACCTTC.

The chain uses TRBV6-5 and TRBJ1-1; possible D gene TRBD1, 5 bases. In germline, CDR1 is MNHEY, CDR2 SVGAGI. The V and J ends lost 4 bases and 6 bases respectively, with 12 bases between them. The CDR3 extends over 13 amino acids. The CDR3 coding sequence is TGTGCCAGCAGTTTTACGACGGGGGCTGAAGCTTTCTTT. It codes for CASSFTTGAEAFF.

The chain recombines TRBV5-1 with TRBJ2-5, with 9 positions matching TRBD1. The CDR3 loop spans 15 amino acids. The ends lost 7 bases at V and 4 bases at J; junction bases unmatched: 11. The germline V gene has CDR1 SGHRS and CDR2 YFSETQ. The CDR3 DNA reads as TGCGCCAGCTCAAATCCGGGACAGGGAGGAGAGACCCAGTACTTC. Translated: CASSNPGQGGETQYF.

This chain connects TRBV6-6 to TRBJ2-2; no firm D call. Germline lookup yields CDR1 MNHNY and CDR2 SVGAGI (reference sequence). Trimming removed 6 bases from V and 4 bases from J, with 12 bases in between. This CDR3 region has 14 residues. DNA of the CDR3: TGTGCCAGCAGCCCCCCCTCGTCCACCGGGGAGCTGTTTTTT. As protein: CASSPPSSTGELFF.

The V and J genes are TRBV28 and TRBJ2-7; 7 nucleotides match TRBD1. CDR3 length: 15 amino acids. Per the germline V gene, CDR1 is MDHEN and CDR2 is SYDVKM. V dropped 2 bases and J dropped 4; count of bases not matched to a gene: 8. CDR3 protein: CASSLGIPGGYEQYF. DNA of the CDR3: TGTGCCAGCAGTTTAGGCATTCCAGGGGGATACGAGCAGTACTTC.

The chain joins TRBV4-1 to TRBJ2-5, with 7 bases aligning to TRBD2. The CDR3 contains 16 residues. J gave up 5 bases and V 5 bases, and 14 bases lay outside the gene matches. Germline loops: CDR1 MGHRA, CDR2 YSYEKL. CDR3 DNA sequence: TGCGCCAGCAGCGACCGCGTCCGGCAGGGAGGGGAGACCCAGTACTTC. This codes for CASSDRVRQGGETQYF.

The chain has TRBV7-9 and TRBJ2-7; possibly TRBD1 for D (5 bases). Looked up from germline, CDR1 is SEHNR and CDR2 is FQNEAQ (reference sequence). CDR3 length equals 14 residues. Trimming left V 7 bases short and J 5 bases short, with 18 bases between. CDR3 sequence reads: CASTPQDKVNEQYF. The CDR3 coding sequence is TGTGCCAGCACCCCTCAGGACAAAGTCAACGAGCAGTACTTC.

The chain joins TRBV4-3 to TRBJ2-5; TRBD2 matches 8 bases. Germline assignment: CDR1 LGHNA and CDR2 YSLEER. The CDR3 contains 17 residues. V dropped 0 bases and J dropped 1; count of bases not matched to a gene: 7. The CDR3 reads CASSQDGAGGVQETQYF. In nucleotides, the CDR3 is TGCGCCAGCAGCCAAGATGGGGCCGGGGGGGTCCAAGAGACCCAGTACTTC.

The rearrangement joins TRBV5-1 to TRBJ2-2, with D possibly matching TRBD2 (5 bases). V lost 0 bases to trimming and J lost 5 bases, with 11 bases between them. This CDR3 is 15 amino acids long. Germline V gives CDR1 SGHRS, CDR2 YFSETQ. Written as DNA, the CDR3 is TGCGCCAGCAGCTTGGTTGAGGGCTGGACCGGGGAGCTGTTTTTT. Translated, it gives CASSLVEGWTGELFF.

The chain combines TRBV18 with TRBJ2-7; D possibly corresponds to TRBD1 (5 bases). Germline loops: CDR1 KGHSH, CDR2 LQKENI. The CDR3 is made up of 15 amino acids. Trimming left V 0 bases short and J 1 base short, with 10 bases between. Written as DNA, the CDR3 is TGTGCCAGCTCACCACCAGGGGCCTTATCCTACGAGCAGTACTTC. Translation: CASSPPGALSYEQYF.

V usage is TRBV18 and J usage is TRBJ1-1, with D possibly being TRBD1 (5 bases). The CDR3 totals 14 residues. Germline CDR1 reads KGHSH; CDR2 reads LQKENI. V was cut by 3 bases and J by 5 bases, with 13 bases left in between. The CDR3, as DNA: TGTGCCAGCTCACCTGACAGAACATCTACTGAAGCTTTCTTT. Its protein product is CASSPDRTSTEAFF.

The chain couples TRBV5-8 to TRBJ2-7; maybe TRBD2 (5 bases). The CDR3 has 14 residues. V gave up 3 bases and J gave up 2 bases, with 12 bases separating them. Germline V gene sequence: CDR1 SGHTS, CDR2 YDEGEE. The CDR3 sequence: CASSSTASTYEQYF. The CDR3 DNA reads TGTGCCAGCAGCTCGACTGCTAGCACCTACGAGCAGTACTTC.

The CDR3 DNA sequence: TGTGCCAGCAGCGTCGGGGGGGAGGCCGGGGAGCTGTTTTTT. Amino acid sequence: CASSVGGEAGELFF. The V call is TRBV9, the J call TRBJ2-2; TRBD2 matches at 8 bases. V lost 2 bases, J lost 6 bases, and 3 bases stayed unmatched. CDR3 size: 14 residues. Germline V CDR1 and CDR2: SGDLS, YYNGEE.

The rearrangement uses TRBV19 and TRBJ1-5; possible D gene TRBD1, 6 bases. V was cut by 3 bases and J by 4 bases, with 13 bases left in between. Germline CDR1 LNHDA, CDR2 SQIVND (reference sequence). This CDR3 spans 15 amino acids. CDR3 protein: CASSMDGGTNQPQHF. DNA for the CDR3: TGTGCCAGTAGTATGGATGGGGGCACGAATCAGCCCCAGCATTTT.

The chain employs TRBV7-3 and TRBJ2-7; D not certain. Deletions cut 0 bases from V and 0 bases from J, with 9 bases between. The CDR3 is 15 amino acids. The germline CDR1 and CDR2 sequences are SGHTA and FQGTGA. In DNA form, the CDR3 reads TGTGCCAGCAGCTTAACGGCTGGGCCCTCCTACGAGCAGTACTTC. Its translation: CASSLTAGPSYEQYF.

The CDR3 DNA reads TGCGCCAGCAGCCAAGGAAGGACTAGGAGTGCCAAAAACATTCAGTACTTC. Translated, it gives CASSQGRTRSAKNIQYF. The chain has TRBV4-1 and TRBJ2-4; 7 bases agree with TRBD2. The length of the CDR3 is 17 residues. Trimming at V came to 1 base and at J to 1 base, leaving 7 bases not matched to a gene. Germline CDR1 reads MGHRA; CDR2 reads YSYEKL.

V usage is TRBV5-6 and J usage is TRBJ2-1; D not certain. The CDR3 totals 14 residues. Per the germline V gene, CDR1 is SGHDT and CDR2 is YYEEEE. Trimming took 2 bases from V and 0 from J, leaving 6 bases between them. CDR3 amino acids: CASSFELSYNEQFF. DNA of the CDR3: TGTGCCAGCAGCTTTGAGCTCTCCTACAATGAGCAGTTCTTC.